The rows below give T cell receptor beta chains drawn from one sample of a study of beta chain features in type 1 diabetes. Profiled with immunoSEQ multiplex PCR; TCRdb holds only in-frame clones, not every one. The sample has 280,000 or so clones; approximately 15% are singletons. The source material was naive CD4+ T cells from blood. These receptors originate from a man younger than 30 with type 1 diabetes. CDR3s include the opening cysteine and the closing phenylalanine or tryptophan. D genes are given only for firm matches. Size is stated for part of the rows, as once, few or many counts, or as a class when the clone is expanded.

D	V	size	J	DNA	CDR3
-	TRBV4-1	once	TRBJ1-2	TGCGCCAGCGGAACTCCAGGGGTATTGTTAGGGTATGGCTACACCTTC	CASGTPGVLLGYGYTF
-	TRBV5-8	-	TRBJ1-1	TGTGCCAGCAGCTCCCAACTAAACACTGAAGCTTTCTTT	CASSSQLNTEAFF
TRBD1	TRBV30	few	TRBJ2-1	TGTGCCTGGAGTGGGACAAGGACAGGGAGCTCCTACAATGAGCAGTTCTTC	CAWSGTRTGSSYNEQFF
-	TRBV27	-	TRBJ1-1	TGTGCCAGCAGTTCTTACAGGGATACTGAAGCTTTCTTT	CASSSYRDTEAFF
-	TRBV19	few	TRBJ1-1	TGTGCCAGTAGTATCTACAGAACTAACACTGAAGCTTTCTTT	CASSIYRTNTEAFF
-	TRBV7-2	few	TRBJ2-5	TGTGCCAGCAGCTCCGGACAGTCGGGGACCCAGTACTTC	CASSSGQSGTQYF
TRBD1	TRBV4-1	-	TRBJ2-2	TGCGCCAGCAGCCAATCGCAGGGGGCAGTTTACCCCGGGGAGCTGTTTTTT	CASSQSQGAVYPGELFF
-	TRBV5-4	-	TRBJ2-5	TGTGCCAGCAGTTGGCGGGGAAACCAAGAGACCCAGTACTTC	CASSWRGNQETQYF
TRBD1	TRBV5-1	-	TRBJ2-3	TGCGCCAGCAGCCGCTCGGGGACAGGGGCAGATACGCAGTATTTT	CASSRSGTGADTQYF
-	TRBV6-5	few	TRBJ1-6	TGTGCCAGCAGTTACTCCCTAAATTCACCCCTCCACTTT	CASSYSLNSPLHF
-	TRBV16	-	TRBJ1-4	TGTGCCAGCAGCCAATCTCGGGGTGAAGAAAAACTGTTTTTT	CASSQSRGEEKLFF
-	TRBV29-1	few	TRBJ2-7	TGCAGCGTTGCAGGGATTGCTCTATACGAGCAGTACTTC	CSVAGIALYEQYF
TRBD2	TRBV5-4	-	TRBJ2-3	TGTGCCAGCATGGAGGCGGGGGGTATAGATACGCAGTATTTT	CASMEAGGIDTQYF
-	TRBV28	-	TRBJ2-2	TGTGCCAGCAGTATAGGACAGAACACCGGGGAGCTGTTTTTT	CASSIGQNTGELFF
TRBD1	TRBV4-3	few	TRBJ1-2	TGCGCCAGCAGCCACCGGACAGGGACTGGCTACACCTTC	CASSHRTGTGYTF
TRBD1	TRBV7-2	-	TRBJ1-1	TGTGCCAGCAGCTCCCGGGACAGACCGAACACTGAAGCTTTCTTT	CASSSRDRPNTEAFF
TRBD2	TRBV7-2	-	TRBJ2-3	TGTGCCAGCAGCTTAGTTCAACGGGCTAGCGGGGGGCGGGAAGATACGCAGTATTTT	CASSLVQRASGGREDTQYF
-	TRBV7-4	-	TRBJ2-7	TGTGCCGCCAAAGATTTCTCGAGCAACGAGCAGTACTTC	CAAKDFSSNEQYF
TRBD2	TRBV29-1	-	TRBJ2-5	TGCAGCTCTCCGGGACTAGCGGGAGGAGAGACCCAGTACTTC	CSSPGLAGGETQYF
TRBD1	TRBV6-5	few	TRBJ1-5	TGTGCCAGCAGCCGAAGGGGGCAAGATCAGCCCCAGCATTTT	CASSRRGQDQPQHF
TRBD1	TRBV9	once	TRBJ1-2	TGTGCCAGCAGCCCATTAGGGACAGGGGAAAGGGGCTACACCTTC	CASSPLGTGERGYTF
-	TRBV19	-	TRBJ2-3	TGTGCCAGTAGTATACGGGTTGGCGGCGGCACAGATACGCAGTATTTT	CASSIRVGGGTDTQYF
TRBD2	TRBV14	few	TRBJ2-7	TGTGCCAGCAGCCATATTCTAGCGGATGGCTACGAGCAGTACTTC	CASSHILADGYEQYF
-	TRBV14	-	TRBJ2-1	TGTGCCAGCAGCCAAGATCTAAGCGGGCTTTACAATGAGCAGTTCTTC	CASSQDLSGLYNEQFF
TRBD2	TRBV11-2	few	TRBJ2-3	TGTGCCAGCAGCCCACTAGCGGGGGGCCCAGATACGCAGTATTTT	CASSPLAGGPDTQYF
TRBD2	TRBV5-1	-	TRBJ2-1	TGCGCCAGCAGCTTAACGCTAGCGGGAGGTCCCAGCTCCTACAATGAGCAGTTCTTC	CASSLTLAGGPSSYNEQFF
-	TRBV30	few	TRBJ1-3	TGTGCCTGTGCAGGGCGTCCTGGAAACACCATATATTTT	CACAGRPGNTIYF
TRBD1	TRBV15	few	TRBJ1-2	TGTGCCACCAGCACCAGACAGGGGTATGGCTACACCTTC	CATSTRQGYGYTF
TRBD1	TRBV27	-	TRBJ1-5	TGTGCCAGCAGGAACCGGGACAGGGGAGGAAGCAATCAGCCCCAGCATTTT	CASRNRDRGGSNQPQHF
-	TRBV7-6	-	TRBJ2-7	TGTGCCAGCAGCCCACAGGGGGAGGGGGAGCAGTACTTC	CASSPQGEGEQYF
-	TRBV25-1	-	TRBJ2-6	TGTGCCAGCAGTACGGGATCTCTCTCTGGGGCCAACGTCCTGACTTTC	CASSTGSLSGANVLTF
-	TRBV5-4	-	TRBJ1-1	TGTGCCAGCAGCTTGGTTGGGGCGAGCACTGAAGCTTTCTTT	CASSLVGASTEAFF
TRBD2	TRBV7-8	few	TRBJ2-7	TGTGCCAGCAGCTCCCGTGACGGGAGGGCATTCGACGAGCAGTACTTC	CASSSRDGRAFDEQYF
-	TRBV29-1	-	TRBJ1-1	TGCAGCGTTGAGGGCAGATTATCGAACACTGAAGCTTTCTTT	CSVEGRLSNTEAFF
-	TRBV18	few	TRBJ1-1	TGTGCCAGCTCACCCTCACAGAACACTGAAGCTTTCTTT	CASSPSQNTEAFF